What follows are 25 T cell receptor beta chains derived from one specimen sequenced in a study of cytomegalovirus exposure and HLA in healthy donors. The assay was immunoSEQ multiplex PCR, and TCRdb's table has in-frame clones only and misses some. Among 71,000 or so clones listed, about 94% were seen once. Material: PBMCs. The receptors were sampled from a young woman in good health and CMV-seronegative.

Only one count was recorded for this clone. The chain links TRBV2 to TRBJ2-6; D gene unclear. Trimming removed 8 bases from V and 1 base from J, with 6 bases in between. The length of the CDR3 is 13 residues. The germline CDR1 and CDR2 sequences are SNHLY and FYNNEI. The DNA of the CDR3 is TGTGCCAGCTACGGGTCTGGGGCCAACGTCCTGACTTTC. Translation: CASYGSGANVLTF.

The chain uses TRBV10-3 and TRBJ1-1; D is unclear. The CDR3 covers 13 residues. Germline lookup yields CDR1 ENHRY and CDR2 SYGVKD. V gave up 3 bases and J gave up 1 base, with 6 bases separating them. CDR3 nucleotide sequence: TGTGCCATCAGTGAAAACAGGAACACTGAAGCTTTCTTT. Encoded protein: CAISENRNTEAFF.

The rearrangement links TRBV12-5 to TRBJ1-4, with 7 bases that match TRBD1. The CDR3 is 14 amino acids. The germline gives CDR1 LGHNT, CDR2 FRNRAP. The ends lost 4 bases at V and 8 bases at J; junction bases unmatched: 7. The CDR3 region is CASGSGQLAEKLFF. The CDR3 DNA sequence: TGTGCTAGTGGTTCGGGACAGCTGGCCGAAAAACTGTTTTTT.

The J gene is TRBJ2-2, the V gene TRBV7-3; D possibly corresponds to TRBD1 (6 bases). Germline-derived CDR1 and CDR2 are SGHTA and FQGTGA. Between the trimmed V and J ends, which lost 4 bases and 3 bases, there was a span of 15 bases. This CDR3 contains 16 residues. This chain's CDR3 is CASSSRPAGDTGELFF. As DNA, the CDR3 is TGTGCCAGCAGCTCTCGTCCCGCAGGGGACACCGGGGAGCTGTTTTTT.

The chain has TRBV6-1 and TRBJ1-5, with 7 nucleotides matching TRBD1. CDR3 length: 15 amino acids. With V trimmed by 2 bases and J by 1 base, 2 bases remained unmatched. Germline loops: CDR1 MNHNS, CDR2 SASEGT. The CDR3 is CASSERGRSNQPQHF. The CDR3 DNA is TGTGCCAGCAGTGAAAGGGGGCGGAGCAATCAGCCCCAGCATTTT.

The genes are TRBV28 and TRBJ1-5; 9 nucleotides line up with TRBD1. The germline gives CDR1 MDHEN, CDR2 SYDVKM. This CDR3 has 15 residues. With 7 bases clipped from V and 5 bases from J, the junction kept 9 bases outside the gene matches. The CDR3 sequence: CASTPTGGGHQPQHF. The CDR3 coding sequence is TGTGCCAGCACTCCTACAGGGGGCGGGCATCAGCCCCAGCATTTT.

The chain is built from TRBV4-1 and TRBJ2-2; D may be TRBD1 (5 bases). The germline V gene has CDR1 MGHRA and CDR2 YSYEKL. The CDR3 covers 14 residues. V shed 4 bases and J shed 1 base, with 7 bases lying between them. The CDR3 DNA reads as TGCGCCAGCAGCCGGACAAAGAACACCGGGGAGCTGTTTTTT. It translates to CASSRTKNTGELFF.

J is TRBJ1-1 and V is TRBV19; 9 bases fit TRBD1. Germline trimming cut 7 bases from V and 5 bases from J; bases unmatched to any gene: 5. Germline values: CDR1 LNHDA, CDR2 SQIVND (reference sequence). This CDR3 has 13 residues. The CDR3 is CASTPQGATEAFF. Written as DNA, the CDR3 is TGTGCCAGTACCCCACAGGGGGCGACTGAAGCTTTCTTT.

The chain recombines TRBV5-8 with TRBJ2-2, with TRBD1 identical over 9 bases. Germline CDR1 and CDR2: SGHTS and YDEGEE. The CDR3 consists of 15 residues. V was pared by 0 bases and J by 3 bases, with 0 bases of the junction left unmatched. The CDR3 is CASSLGDRDTGELFF. In DNA form, the CDR3 reads TGTGCCAGCAGCTTGGGGGACAGGGACACCGGGGAGCTGTTTTTT.

For the CDR3, the DNA is TGTGCCAGTACCGCACAGGGACAGGGCGGCGCCTATGGCTACACCTTC. Amino acids: CASTAQGQGGAYGYTF. The V call is TRBV19, the J call TRBJ1-2, with 9 bases identical to TRBD1. In germline, CDR1 is LNHDA, CDR2 SQIVND (reference sequence). With 7 bases clipped from V and 4 bases from J, the junction kept 13 bases outside the gene matches. The CDR3 sequence is 16 residues long.

The genes are TRBV10-3 and TRBJ2-3; D ambiguous. Trimming pared 4 bases from V and 4 bases from J, leaving 3 bases between. The CDR3 length is 11 residues. Germline V CDR1 and CDR2: ENHRY, SYGVKD. The CDR3 here is CAISVADTQYF. CDR3 coding DNA: TGTGCCATCAGTGTCGCAGATACGCAGTATTTT.

The rearrangement links TRBV6-8 to TRBJ1-2; 7 nucleotides line up with TRBD1. This CDR3 region has 17 residues. CDR1 and CDR2 (germline): MNHGY, SAAAGT. J gave up 0 bases and V 4 bases, and 11 bases lay outside the gene matches. CDR3 amino acids: CASSSFRDRKSNYGYTF. The CDR3 nucleotides are TGTGCCAGCAGTTCCTTCAGGGACAGAAAGTCTAACTATGGCTACACCTTC.

This clone was counted once. V and J are TRBV5-1 and TRBJ2-3, with D maybe TRBD2 (7 bases). Looked up from germline, CDR1 is SGHRS and CDR2 is YFSETQ. Trimming took 0 bases from V and 2 from J, leaving 13 bases between them. CDR3 length: 16 residues. The CDR3 region is CASSLAGGPNTDTQYF. The DNA for the CDR3 is TGCGCCAGCAGCTTGGCGGGGGGCCCTAACACAGATACGCAGTATTTT.

This clone was found a few times. This chain links TRBV6-4 with TRBJ2-3; D gene unclear. V lost 4 bases and J lost 3, with 8 bases in between. Germline assignment: CDR1 MRHNA and CDR2 SNTAGT. This CDR3 comprises 13 residues. CDR3 DNA sequence: TGTGCCAGCAGTGTTAGCCCGACAGATACGCAGTATTTT. Translating it yields CASSVSPTDTQYF.

The genes are TRBV19 and TRBJ2-7, with 7 bases that match TRBD2. This CDR3 is built from 16 residues. V lost 5 bases, J lost 1 base, and 11 bases stayed unmatched. The germline CDR1 and CDR2 sequences are LNHDA and SQIVND (reference sequence). The CDR3: CASSPLGAGFSYEQYF. CDR3 in DNA: TGTGCCAGTAGTCCCCTGGGAGCGGGATTTTCCTACGAGCAGTACTTC.

The chain is built from TRBV7-9 and TRBJ2-5, with D possibly being TRBD1 (6 bases). The germline gives CDR1 SEHNR, CDR2 FQNEAQ (reference sequence). Trimming stripped 5 bases from V and 1 base from J, with 14 bases between. The length of the CDR3 is 15 residues. The CDR3 nucleotides read TGTGCCAGCAGCCCCCCCCAGGGGATCCAAGAGACCCAGTACTTC. It encodes CASSPPQGIQETQYF.

The CDR3 is CASSDSSVAYNEQFF. In DNA form, the CDR3 reads TGTGCCAGCAGTGACTCTAGCGTTGCGTACAATGAGCAGTTCTTC. The rearrangement links TRBV2 to TRBJ2-1, with D maybe TRBD2 (6 bases). V lost 3 bases to trimming and J lost 4 bases, with 13 bases between them. Germline V lookup: CDR1 SNHLY, CDR2 FYNNEI. The CDR3 is 15 amino acids.

The chain combines TRBV5-6 with TRBJ2-3; 11 bases match TRBD2. This CDR3 has 16 amino acids. V dropped 3 bases and J dropped 4; count of bases not matched to a gene: 7. CDR1 and CDR2 from the germline V gene are SGHDT and YYEEEE. The DNA for the CDR3 is TGTGCCAGCAGCTGGGGTAGCGGGGGGGCCGCAGATACGCAGTATTTT. This sequence encodes CASSWGSGGAADTQYF.

The rearrangement links TRBV1 to TRBJ2-2; whether TRBD2, the table's D call, matches the DNA was not checked. TRBV1 is designated a pseudogene. This CDR3 contains 17 residues. For the CDR3, the DNA is TGCACCAGCAGCCTACTCGGGCTAGCGGGAGTAACCGGGGAGCTGTTTTTT. The encoded protein is CTSSLLGLAGVTGELFF.

The chain links TRBV11-2 to TRBJ2-2; D gene ambiguous. The V gene lost 4 bases and the J gene lost 8 bases, with 14 bases spanning the gap. This CDR3 is built from 14 residues. Germline lookup yields CDR1 SGHAT and CDR2 FQNNGV. The CDR3, as DNA: TGTGCCAGCAGCTCCATTAGATCGGTAGGGGAGCTGTTTTTT. It codes for CASSSIRSVGELFF.

V and J are TRBV5-6 and TRBJ2-5, with D perhaps TRBD2 (7 bases). Trimming cost V 4 bases and J 10 bases, with 11 bases left between them. From germline, CDR1 is SGHDT and CDR2 YYEEEE. The CDR3 length is 11 residues. The chain's CDR3 is CASSKGGVQYF. CDR3 coding DNA: TGTGCCAGCAGCAAGGGGGGGGTCCAGTACTTC.

The chain has TRBV30 and TRBJ1-4; D not certain. V was pared by 0 bases and J by 8 bases, with 13 bases between. CDR1 and CDR2 (germline): GTSNPN, SVGIG (reference sequence). The CDR3 covers 14 residues. The CDR3 bases are TGTGCCTGGAGTGTAGGCGGGGTGGTAGAAAAACTGTTTTTT. This codes for CAWSVGGVVEKLFF.

The rearrangement links TRBV19 to TRBJ1-1; D remains ambiguous. CDR3 size: 13 residues. Germline V gene data show CDR1 as LNHDA and CDR2 as SQIVND (reference sequence). V was pared by 10 bases and J by 1 base, with 13 bases between. CDR3 DNA sequence: TGTGCCACCCGGGTGGTAGGGAACACTGAAGCTTTCTTT. Translated: CATRVVGNTEAFF.

The chain combines TRBV5-1 with TRBJ1-1; TRBD1 aligns across 10 bases. V shed 4 bases and J 5 bases; nucleotides not matched to a gene: 8. The CDR3 spans 15 residues. From germline, CDR1 is SGHRS and CDR2 YFSETQ. The chain's CDR3 is CASSVRQGARTEAFF. CDR3 coding DNA: TGCGCCAGCAGCGTAAGACAGGGGGCGAGGACTGAAGCTTTCTTT.

The chain has TRBV7-2 and TRBJ2-1; 11 bases match TRBD2. The length of the CDR3 is 19 residues. Germline CDR1 and CDR2: SGHTA and FQGNSA. The V gene end was trimmed by 2 bases and the J gene end by 0 bases; junction bases not matched to a gene: 9. CDR3: CASSLNSGRVRGSYNEQFF. CDR3 DNA sequence: TGTGCCAGCAGCTTAAATAGCGGGAGGGTCCGGGGCTCCTACAATGAGCAGTTCTTC.